This T cell receptor beta chain appears in the sequencing data of a study of early T cells in non-severe SARS-CoV-2 infection. Overall study context: The input, bulk RNA from unsorted whole blood, was sequenced, and chains were unpaired.

Researchers attached unique molecular identifiers to individual cDNA molecules. TCRdb ran MiXCR on the 5' RACE reads and lists one entry per CDR3 protein. The sample has about 54,000 distinct CDR3 sequences; about 7.7% are singletons. V lost 3 bases and J 6 bases, leaving 18 bases between the germline ends. CDR3 length: 15 residues. In this sample, this clonotype turned up a few times. This chain links TRBV12-3 or TRBV12-4 with TRBJ2-7, with D tentatively TRBD1 (6 bases). The sample here was whole blood, taken at baseline. The source of this sequence is an adult who was a healthcare worker with PCR-confirmed SARS-CoV-2 infection or an uninfected control (not recorded which). Here the CDR3 DNA reads TGTGCCAGCAGTTTTAGGTACAGGGATGAAGGCGAGCAGTACTTC. Translated, it gives CASSFRYRDEGEQYF.